This T cell receptor (beta chain) is drawn from a study of immune characterization of retroperitoneal liposarcoma. Trimming cost V 3 bases and J 0 bases; bases outside gene matches: 1. This CDR3 is 15 amino acids long. Germline V lookup: CDR1 MGHDK, CDR2 SYGVNS. TCRdb used MiXCR to reprocess the PCR reads, holding one entry per CDR3 protein. The sample has more than 15,000 distinct CDR3 sequences, more than 30% seen once; the top ten hold 6% to 7.5%. The clonotype was recovered from a male donor with retroperitoneal liposarcoma. The V call is TRBV25-1, the J call TRBJ2-3; 9 nucleotides agree with TRBD1. The sample consisted of blood. The CDR3 nucleotides read TGTGCCAGCAGTGACGGGACAGGGAGCACAGATACGCAGTATTTT. Translated, it gives CASSDGTGSTDTQYF. The full variable domain, rest sourced from reference TRBV25-1 and TRBJ2-3, is EADIYQTPRYLVIGTGKKITLECSQTMGHDKMYWYQQDPGMELHLIHYSYGVNSTEKGDLSSESTVSRIRTEHFPLTLESARPSHTSQYLCASSDGTGSTDTQYFGPGTRLTVL.